Listed here are 18 T cell receptor beta chains from one sample, sequenced in a study of shared clonotypes between healthy human individuals. Generated by immunoSEQ multiplex PCR, the TCRdb table keeps only in-frame clones and is missing some. The profile shows over 950,000 clones, 70% to 85% of them singletons. Sequenced: memory CD4+ T cells from PBMCs. Subset reported: CD45RA-negative fraction. The receptors shown here come from a man aged 18 to 35 in good health. Some clones in this sample may be carry-over from other donors' samples.

This clone has just a few counts. This chain joins TRBV2 and TRBJ2-2, with 8 bases fitting TRBD2. Germline V lookup: CDR1 SNHLY, CDR2 FYNNEI. This CDR3 contains 15 residues. V shed 3 bases and J 7 bases; nucleotides not matched to a gene: 7. This CDR3 is CASSDSGLGDGELFF. As DNA, the CDR3 is TGTGCCAGCAGTGACTCGGGACTAGGGGACGGGGAGCTGTTTTTT.

The gene calls are TRBV7-6 and TRBJ2-2; the D call may be TRBD1 or TRBD2 (5 bases each). Trimming pared 2 bases from V and 1 base from J, leaving 8 bases between. The CDR3 sequence is 15 residues long. CDR1 is SGHVS and CDR2 is FNYEAQ in the germline V gene. CDR3 loop: CASSLRGENTGELFF. Written as DNA, the CDR3 is TGTGCCAGCAGCTTAAGAGGGGAGAACACCGGGGAGCTGTTTTTT. The full variable domain, in which reference TRBV7-6 and TRBJ2-2 provide the parts outside the CDR3, is GAGVSQSPRYKVTKRGQDVALRCDPISGHVSLYWYRQALGQGPEFLTYFNYEAQQDKSGLPNDRFSAERPEGSISTLTIQRTEQRDSAMYRCASSLRGENTGELFFGEGSRLTVL.

The genes are TRBV9 and TRBJ2-5; tentatively, D is TRBD1 (6 bases). The CDR3 contains 15 residues. V lost 4 bases and J lost 2, with 15 bases in between. Germline-derived CDR1 and CDR2 are SGDLS and YYNGEE. This chain's CDR3 is CASSRSTGMQETQYF. In DNA form, the CDR3 reads TGTGCCAGCAGCCGCTCAACAGGGATGCAAGAGACCCAGTACTTC.

Notes on this clone: The same CDR3 is also encoded by other DNA sequences in this sample. J is TRBJ2-7 and V is TRBV10-3; 10 bases match TRBD1. The germline gives CDR1 ENHRY, CDR2 SYGVKD. After removal of 4 bases from V and 2 bases from J, the junction contained 2 bases not matched to a gene. CDR3 length: 14 residues. CDR3 sequence (DNA): TGTGCCATCAGTGGGACAGGGGGACCCTACGAGCAGTACTTC. Protein: CAISGTGGPYEQYF.

For this clone: The same CDR3 can be traced to other DNA sequences in this sample. The chain links TRBV5-6 to TRBJ2-7; D gene ambiguous. V lost 4 bases and J lost 2, with 10 bases in between. Germline-derived CDR1 and CDR2 are SGHDT and YYEEEE. The CDR3 is made up of 13 amino acids. CDR3 residues: CASSPGRPYEQYF. The DNA for the CDR3 is TGTGCCAGCAGCCCGGGCCGCCCCTACGAGCAGTACTTC.

This clone appeared many times. The chain links TRBV5-1 to TRBJ2-5; D is perhaps TRBD2 (5 bases). This CDR3 comprises 13 residues. The V gene lost 4 bases and the J gene lost 5 bases, with 12 bases spanning the gap. Germline lookup yields CDR1 SGHRS and CDR2 YFSETQ. This CDR3 is CASSPRSGETQYF. CDR3 DNA sequence: TGCGCCAGCAGCCCCCGGTCGGGGGAGACCCAGTACTTC.

The CDR3 DNA is TGTGCCTGGAGTGGAGTAGGAGGAAACACCATATATTTT. This codes for CAWSGVGGNTIYF. The chain recombines TRBV30 with TRBJ1-3; D unclear. The germline CDR1 and CDR2 sequences are GTSNPN and SVGIG (reference sequence). This CDR3 region has 13 residues. V was trimmed by 1 base and J by 4 bases, leaving 8 bases between them.

The rearrangement uses TRBV7-6 and TRBJ2-1; the match to TRBD1 covers 9 bases. Germline V gene data show CDR1 as SGHVS and CDR2 as FNYEAQ. The CDR3 has 16 amino acids. V lost 5 bases, J lost 0 bases, and 5 bases stayed unmatched. CDR3 nucleotides: TGTGCCAGCAGCCCCGCGGGACAGGGCTCCTACAATGAGCAGTTCTTC. Its protein product is CASSPAGQGSYNEQFF. The full variable domain, in which reference TRBV7-6 and TRBJ2-1 provide the parts outside the CDR3, is GAGVSQSPRYKVTKRGQDVALRCDPISGHVSLYWYRQALGQGPEFLTYFNYEAQQDKSGLPNDRFSAERPEGSISTLTIQRTEQRDSAMYRCASSPAGQGSYNEQFFGPGTRLTVL.

CDR3 protein: CASIQGHLSGNTIYF. DNA of the CDR3: TGTGCCAGCATACAGGGTCACCTCTCTGGAAACACCATATATTTT. This chain connects TRBV6-1 to TRBJ1-3; D may be TRBD1 (6 bases). Trimming took 7 bases from V and 0 from J, leaving 13 bases between them. Germline loops: CDR1 MNHNS, CDR2 SASEGT. This CDR3 is built from 15 residues.

This sequence joins TRBV7-3 and TRBJ2-7; 10 bases agree with TRBD2. The CDR3 runs 15 residues. The ends lost 2 bases at V and 4 bases at J; junction bases unmatched: 5. CDR1 and CDR2 (germline): SGHTA, FQGTGA. The CDR3 DNA is TGTGCCAGCAGCTTAGGGCTAGCGGGAGCGTACGAGCAGTACTTC. Its translation is CASSLGLAGAYEQYF.

A few counts support this clone. V and J are TRBV6-6 and TRBJ1-1; TRBD1 is a possible D gene (5 bases). CDR1 is MNHNY, CDR2 SVGAGI, per germline (reference sequence). This CDR3 comprises 14 residues. Trimming took 2 bases from V and 1 from J, leaving 8 bases between them. The CDR3 here is CASSYHQGNTEAFF. The CDR3 coding sequence is TGTGCCAGCAGTTACCATCAGGGGAACACTGAAGCTTTCTTT.

The rearrangement joins TRBV7-9 to TRBJ2-6; possibly TRBD1 for D (5 bases). Looked up from germline, CDR1 is SEHNR and CDR2 is FQNEAQ (reference sequence). V gave up 2 bases and J gave up 7 bases, with 9 bases separating them. The CDR3 spans 14 residues. CDR3 amino acids: CASSLQQGANVLTF. DNA of the CDR3: TGTGCCAGCAGCTTACAGCAGGGTGCCAACGTCCTGACTTTC.

V usage is TRBV28 and J usage is TRBJ2-2; D is ambiguous. Germline CDR1 reads MDHEN; CDR2 reads SYDVKM. CDR3 size: 14 residues. The V gene lost 3 bases and the J gene lost 2 bases, with 7 bases spanning the gap. CDR3 bases: TGTGCCAGCAGTTTTACCAGTAACACCGGGGAGCTGTTTTTT. Residues: CASSFTSNTGELFF.

The V and J genes are TRBV21-1 and TRBJ2-7. TRBV21-1 is given as a pseudogene. The CDR3 has 11 residues. In DNA, the CDR3 is TGTGCCAGCAGCAAAGCGCACGAGCAGTACTTC. Translation: CASSKAHEQYF.

Points on this clone: Germline and junction disagree at one end, which may indicate a read error. The same CDR3 also results from other DNA sequences found in this sample. This chain connects TRBV30 to TRBJ1-6, with no clear D. Germline CDR1 reads GTSNPN; CDR2 reads SVGIG (reference sequence). This CDR3 spans 13 amino acids. DNA of the CDR3: TGTGCTGCTAGGGTGTCTTATAATTCACCCCTCCACTTC. It yields the protein CAARVSYNSPLHF.

This sequence joins TRBV5-4 and TRBJ1-2; the match to TRBD1 covers 7 bases. The CDR3 is 15 amino acids. V shed 3 bases, J shed 2 bases, and the junction held 7 bases outside the gene matches. CDR1 is SGHNT, CDR2 YYREEE, per germline (reference sequence). CDR3 protein: CASSSGQAKNYGYTF. The CDR3 region has the DNA TGTGCCAGCAGCTCCGGACAGGCTAAGAACTATGGCTACACCTTC.

V is TRBV6-1 and J is TRBJ1-1; 8 positions match TRBD1. Germline V gives CDR1 MNHNS, CDR2 SASEGT. The CDR3 spans 13 residues. Trimming cost V 6 bases and J 7 bases; bases outside gene matches: 7. CDR3 region: CASRPRGRVEAFF. The CDR3 nucleotides are TGTGCCAGCAGACCCAGGGGGCGGGTTGAAGCTTTCTTT.

The chain has TRBV9 and TRBJ1-2; D gene uncertain. V was pared by 0 bases and J by 6 bases, with 9 bases between. From germline, CDR1 is SGDLS and CDR2 YYNGEE. The CDR3 has 13 amino acids. The CDR3 nucleotides are TGTGCCAGCAGCGTAGTTAGTCGGGATGGCTACACCTTC. This gives the protein CASSVVSRDGYTF.